The 10 T cell receptor beta chains below all came from one sample that was sequenced in a study of spatial heterogeneity in lung cancer. Study-level points and caveats: Expanded intratumoral alpha and beta TCR counts tracked tumor mutation counts.

These receptors' antigens are unknown. Stated time point: sample taken at primary tumor resection. TCRdb itself ran the 5' RACE reads through MiXCR, one entry per CDR3 protein. The sample lists about 9,000 distinct CDR3 sequences; around 6.3% were seen once. The sequences come from lung tumor tissue, collected at surgery. The receptor set was obtained from a male donor with early-stage non-small cell lung cancer.

This clonotype occurred many times. The CDR3 bases are TGTGCCAGCAGTTACTCACCATCTCACAGGCAAACAGATACGCAGTATTTT. This gives the protein CASSYSPSHRQTDTQYF. The rearrangement joins TRBV6-2 or TRBV6-3 to TRBJ2-3; D may be TRBD1 (5 bases). V lost 0 bases and J 3 bases, leaving 16 bases between the germline ends. Germline values: CDR1 MNHEY, CDR2 SVGEGT. CDR3 size: 17 residues.

At least ten counts were recorded for this clonotype. This chain connects TRBV29-1 to TRBJ1-1, with unresolved D. Germline V gene lookup returns CDR1 SQVTM and CDR2 ANQGSEA. This CDR3 has 14 residues. V was cut by 3 bases and J by 0 bases, with 11 bases left in between. This chain's CDR3 is CSVEALRLNTEAFF. The DNA of the CDR3 is TGCAGCGTTGAGGCACTGAGGTTGAACACTGAAGCTTTCTTT.

This clonotype showed up just a few times. The rearrangement links TRBV6-5 to TRBJ1-6; no definite D call. CDR1 and CDR2 (germline): MNHEY, SVGAGI. This CDR3 has 17 amino acids. V lost 0 bases and J 5 bases, leaving 14 bases between the germline ends. The CDR3 reads CASSYSRGISDNSPLHF. In DNA form, the CDR3 reads TGTGCCAGCAGTTACTCTAGAGGCATTTCCGATAATTCACCCCTCCACTTT.

This clonotype was seen ten or more times. V and J are TRBV27 and TRBJ1-5; 9 bases agree with TRBD1. The CDR3 consists of 13 residues. Germline loops: CDR1 MNHEY, CDR2 SMNVEV (reference sequence). The trim removed 8 bases at V and 7 bases at J, leaving 6 bases unmatched. Here the CDR3 reads CASRTGVGQPQHF. CDR3 nucleotide sequence: TGTGCCAGCCGGACAGGGGTAGGCCAGCCCCAGCATTTT.

V is TRBV12-5 and J is TRBJ2-1; 7 bases are a match to TRBD2. With V trimmed by 7 bases and J by 8 bases, 11 bases remained unmatched. Germline CDR1 reads LGHNT; CDR2 reads FRNRAP. This CDR3 comprises 14 residues. The CDR3 nucleotides read TGTGCTAGTGAAGGGGAGGGAGGTGGGGATGAGCAGTTCTTC. Its translation is CASEGEGGGDEQFF. Combining the CDR3 with reference TRBV12-5 and TRBJ2-1 gives the whole variable domain DARVTQTPRHKVTEMGQEVTMRCQPILGHNTVFWYRQTMMQGLELLAYFRNRAPLDDSGMPKDRFSAEMPDATLATLKIQPSEPRDSAVYFCASEGEGGGDEQFFGPGTRLTVL.

The chain combines TRBV21-1 with TRBJ2-3. TRBV21-1 is classified as a pseudogene. The CDR3 totals 15 residues. The CDR3 reads CASTPTGHGTDTQYF. CDR3 bases: TGTGCCAGCACCCCAACTGGGCATGGCACAGATACGCAGTATTTT.

About this clonotype: One end of the junction fails to match germline, which may point to a read error. The gene calls are TRBV5-1 and TRBJ1-1, with D perhaps matching TRBD1 (6 bases). This CDR3 region has 12 residues. CDR1 and CDR2 from the germline V gene are SGHRS and YFSETQ. The CDR3 sequence: CASSLDRDKWSF. CDR3 coding DNA: TGCGCCAGCAGCTTGGACCGGGACAAATGGTCCTTT.

This clonotype was detected only a few times. The chain has TRBV11-3 and TRBJ2-3; D not resolved. V shed 5 bases and J shed 8 bases, with 8 bases lying between them. Germline CDR1 reads SGHNT; CDR2 reads YENEEA. CDR3 length: 11 residues. CDR3 amino acids: CASSPKSTQYF. CDR3 DNA: TGTGCCAGCAGCCCCAAGAGTACGCAGTATTTT.

This clonotype was counted ten times or more. The V and J genes are TRBV7-3 and TRBJ1-6, with 8 bases aligning to TRBD1. The CDR3 is 15 residues long. After removal of 2 bases from V and 7 bases from J, the junction contained 4 bases not matched to a gene. Germline V gene data show CDR1 as SGHTA and CDR2 as FQGTGA. CDR3 nucleotides: TGTGCCAGCAGCTTACCGGGACAGGAGAATTCACCCCTCCACTTT. Amino acids: CASSLPGQENSPLHF. Full variable domain (missing parts from reference TRBV7-3 and TRBJ1-6): GAGVSQTPSNKVTEKGKYVELRCDPISGHTALYWYRQSLGQGPEFLIYFQGTGAADDSGLPNDRFFAVRPEGSVSTLKIQRTERGDSAVYLCASSLPGQENSPLHFGNGTRLTVT.

This clonotype is labeled as medium-sized. The rearrangement joins TRBV7-8 to TRBJ1-5; D not certain. The CDR3 has 14 amino acids. The V end was cut by 5 bases, the J end by 7 bases, with 15 bases between. Germline V gives CDR1 SGHVS, CDR2 FQNEAQ. The DNA for the CDR3 is TGTGCCAGCAGCGGTCACGAGATAACGCAGCCCCAGCATTTT. Amino acid sequence: CASSGHEITQPQHF.